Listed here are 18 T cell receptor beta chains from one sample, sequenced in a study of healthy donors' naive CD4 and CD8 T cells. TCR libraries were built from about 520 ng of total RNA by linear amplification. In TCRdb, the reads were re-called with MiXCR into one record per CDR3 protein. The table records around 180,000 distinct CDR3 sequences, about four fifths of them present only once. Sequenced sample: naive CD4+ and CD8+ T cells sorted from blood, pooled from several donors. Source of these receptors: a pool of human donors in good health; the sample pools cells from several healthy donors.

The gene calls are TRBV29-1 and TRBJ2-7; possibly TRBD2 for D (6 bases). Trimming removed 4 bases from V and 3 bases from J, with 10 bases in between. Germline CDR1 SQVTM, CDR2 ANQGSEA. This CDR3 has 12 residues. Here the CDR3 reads CSVGLANYEQYF. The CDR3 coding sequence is TGCAGCGTTGGTCTAGCGAACTACGAGCAGTACTTC.

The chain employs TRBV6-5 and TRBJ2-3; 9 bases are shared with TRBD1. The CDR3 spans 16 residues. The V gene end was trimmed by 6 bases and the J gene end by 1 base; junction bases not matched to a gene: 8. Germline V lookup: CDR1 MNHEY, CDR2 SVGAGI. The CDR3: CASRGTGTGRTDTQYF. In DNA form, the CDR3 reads TGTGCCAGCAGGGGGACCGGGACAGGGCGCACAGATACGCAGTATTTT.

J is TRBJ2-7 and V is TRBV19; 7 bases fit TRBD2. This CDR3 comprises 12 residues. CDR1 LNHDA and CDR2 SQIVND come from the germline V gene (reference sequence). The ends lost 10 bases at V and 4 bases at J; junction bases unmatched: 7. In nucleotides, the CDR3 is TGTGCCACAGTCGGGAGGACGTACGAGCAGTACTTC. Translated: CATVGRTYEQYF.

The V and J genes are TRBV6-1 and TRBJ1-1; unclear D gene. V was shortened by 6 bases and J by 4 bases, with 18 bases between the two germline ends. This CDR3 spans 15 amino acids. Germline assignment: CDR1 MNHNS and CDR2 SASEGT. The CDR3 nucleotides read TGTGCCAGCAGCGAATCACATTCCGGTGCCACTGAAGCTTTCTTT. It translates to CASSESHSGATEAFF.

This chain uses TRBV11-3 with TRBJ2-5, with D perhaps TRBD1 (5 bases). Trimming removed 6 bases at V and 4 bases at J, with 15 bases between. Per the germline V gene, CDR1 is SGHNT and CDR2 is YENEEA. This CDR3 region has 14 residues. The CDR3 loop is CASRRGPEGETQYF. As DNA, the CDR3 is TGTGCCAGCAGAAGGGGTCCGGAAGGAGAGACCCAGTACTTC.

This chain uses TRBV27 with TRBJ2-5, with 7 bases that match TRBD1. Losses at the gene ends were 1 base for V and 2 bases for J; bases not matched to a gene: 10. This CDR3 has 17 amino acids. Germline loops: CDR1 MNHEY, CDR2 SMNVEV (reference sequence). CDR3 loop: CASSLYRDSRVQETQYF. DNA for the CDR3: TGTGCCAGCAGTTTATACCGGGACAGCCGTGTTCAAGAGACCCAGTACTTC.

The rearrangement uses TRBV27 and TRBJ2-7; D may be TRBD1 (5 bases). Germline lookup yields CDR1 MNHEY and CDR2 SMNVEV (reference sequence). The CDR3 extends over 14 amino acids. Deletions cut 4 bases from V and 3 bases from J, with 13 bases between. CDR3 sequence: CASSWRRGFYEQYF. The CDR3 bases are TGTGCCAGCAGTTGGCGTAGGGGCTTCTACGAGCAGTACTTC.

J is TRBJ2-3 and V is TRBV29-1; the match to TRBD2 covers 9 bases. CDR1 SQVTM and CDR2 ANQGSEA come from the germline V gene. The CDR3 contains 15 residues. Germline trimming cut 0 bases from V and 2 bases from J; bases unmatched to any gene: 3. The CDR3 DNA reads TGCAGCGTTGAAGAGAGCGGGAGGCTCACAGATACGCAGTATTTT. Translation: CSVEESGRLTDTQYF.

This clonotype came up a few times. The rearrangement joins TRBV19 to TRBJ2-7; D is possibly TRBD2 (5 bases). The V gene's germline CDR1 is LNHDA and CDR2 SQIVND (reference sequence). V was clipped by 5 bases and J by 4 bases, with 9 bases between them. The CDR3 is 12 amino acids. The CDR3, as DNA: TGTGCCAGTAGTTTCTCGGGGTACGAGCAGTACTTC. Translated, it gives CASSFSGYEQYF.

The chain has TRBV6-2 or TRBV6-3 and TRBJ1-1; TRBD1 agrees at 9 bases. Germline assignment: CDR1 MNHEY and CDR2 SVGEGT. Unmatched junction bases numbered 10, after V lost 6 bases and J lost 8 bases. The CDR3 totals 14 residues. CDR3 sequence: CASRDNRDRAEAFF. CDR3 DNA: TGTGCCAGCAGGGATAACCGGGACAGGGCCGAAGCTTTCTTT.

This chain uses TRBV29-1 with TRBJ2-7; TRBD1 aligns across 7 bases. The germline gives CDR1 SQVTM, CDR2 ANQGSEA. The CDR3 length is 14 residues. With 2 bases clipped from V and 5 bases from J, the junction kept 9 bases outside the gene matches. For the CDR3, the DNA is TGCAGCGTTGAATCTGGAAGAGGGGGCGACGAGCAGTACTTC. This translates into CSVESGRGGDEQYF.

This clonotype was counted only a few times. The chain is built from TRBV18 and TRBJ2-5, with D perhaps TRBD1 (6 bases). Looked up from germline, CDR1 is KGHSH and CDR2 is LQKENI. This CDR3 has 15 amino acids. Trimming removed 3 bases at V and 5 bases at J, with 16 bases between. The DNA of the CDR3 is TGTGCCAGCTCACCCTTTACAGGGATCGATGAGACCCAGTACTTC. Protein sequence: CASSPFTGIDETQYF.

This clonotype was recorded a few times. The CDR3 sequence: CSAVSVYEQYF. DNA of the CDR3: TGCAGCGCTGTAAGCGTCTACGAGCAGTACTTC. The chain links TRBV29-1 to TRBJ2-7; no firm D call. The V gene lost 7 bases and the J gene lost 3 bases, with 10 bases spanning the gap. Germline V gene lookup returns CDR1 SQVTM and CDR2 ANQGSEA. This CDR3 spans 11 amino acids.

CDR3 bases: TGTGCCAGCAGTTACTCCGGGTCTAGCACAGATACGCAGTATTTT. This translates into CASSYSGSSTDTQYF. This chain links TRBV6-5 with TRBJ2-3; D remains unclear. Trimming left V 0 bases short and J 0 bases short, with 7 bases between. Germline V gives CDR1 MNHEY, CDR2 SVGAGI. The CDR3 is 15 residues long.

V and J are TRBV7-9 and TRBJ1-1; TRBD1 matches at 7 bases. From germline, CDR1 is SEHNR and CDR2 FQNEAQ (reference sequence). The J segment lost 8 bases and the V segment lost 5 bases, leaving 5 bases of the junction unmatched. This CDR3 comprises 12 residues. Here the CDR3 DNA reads TGTGCCAGCAGCCCCGAGACAGGGGAAGCTTTCTTT. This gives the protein CASSPETGEAFF.

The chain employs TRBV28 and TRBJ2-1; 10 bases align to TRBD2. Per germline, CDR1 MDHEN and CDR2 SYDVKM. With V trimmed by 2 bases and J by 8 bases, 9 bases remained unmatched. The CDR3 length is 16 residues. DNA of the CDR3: TGTGCCAGCAGTTTAAGGTGGGCTAGCGGGGGCCATGAGCAGTTCTTC. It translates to CASSLRWASGGHEQFF.

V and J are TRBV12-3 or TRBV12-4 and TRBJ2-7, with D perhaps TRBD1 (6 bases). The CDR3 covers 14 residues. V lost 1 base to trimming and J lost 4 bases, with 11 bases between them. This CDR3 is CASSLGAGEYEQYF. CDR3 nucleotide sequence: TGTGCCAGCAGTTTAGGGGCAGGGGAATACGAGCAGTACTTC.

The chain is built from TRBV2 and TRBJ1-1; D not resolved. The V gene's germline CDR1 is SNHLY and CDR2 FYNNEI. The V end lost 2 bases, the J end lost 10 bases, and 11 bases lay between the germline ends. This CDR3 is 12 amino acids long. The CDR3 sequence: CASSESLSRAFF. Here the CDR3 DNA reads TGTGCCAGCAGTGAAAGTCTCAGTCGAGCTTTCTTT.